The sample holds many counts of the clone carrying this T cell receptor (beta chain). The study used a library that attached unique molecular identifiers to individual cDNA molecules. TCRdb re-analysed the RACE reads in MiXCR, keeping a single row per CDR3 protein. Of about 360,000 distinct CDR3 sequences listed, around 7% are singletons. The time point was: patch test 1, 2 weeks after DPC sensitization. Documented treatment: therapeutic diphenylcyclopropenone sensitization with weekly scalp DPC. Extraction yielded total RNA from whole blood (unfractionated). Germline-derived CDR1 and CDR2 are DFQATT and SNEGSKA (reference sequence). The CDR3 loop spans 15 amino acids. V shed 5 bases and J 0 bases; nucleotides not matched to a gene: 8. This entry is derived from a study of human T cells and chemical hapten exposure. Study-wide background: Patch tests put 0.01% DPC on the upper back, and the results were checked at 6 days.

The chain joins TRBV20-1 to TRBJ2-7; 9 bases line up with TRBD2. The sequence was obtained from a woman under 30 with alopecia areata. Some clones in this sample may be carry-over from other donors' samples. The sample in question was whole blood, obtained in connection with sensitization to the hapten diphenylcyclopropenone (DPC). The CDR3 reads CSASEAGGYSYEQYF. In nucleotides, the CDR3 is TGCAGTGCTTCAGAAGCGGGGGGTTACTCCTACGAGCAGTACTTC.